This paragraph covers one T cell receptor beta chain sequence. Antigen: not known. The germline V and J ends were trimmed by 4 bases and 1 base, with 20 bases remaining between them. The germline V gene has CDR1 LNHDA and CDR2 SQIVND (reference sequence). CDR3 length equals 18 residues. The assay was immunoSEQ multiplex PCR, and TCRdb's table has in-frame clones only and misses some. Among roughly 100,000 clones listed, over 85% were seen once. This record belongs to a study of OX40 agonist ivuxolimab in advanced cancers. Findings and caveats of the study: At 0.1 to 3.0 mg/kg, CD4+ and CD8+ blood T cells expanded clonally by week 6.

The specimen comprised CD4+ or CD8+ T cells sorted from blood, sampled in a trial of the OX40 agonist ivuxolimab. The clonotype comes from an adult with an advanced solid tumor such as melanoma, head and neck, liver or kidney cancer. The rearrangement links TRBV19 to TRBJ1-5; maybe TRBD1 (5 bases). The CDR3 sequence is CASSTPGDARASNQPQHF. CDR3 in DNA: TGTGCCAGTAGTACCCCGGGGGACGCCCGTGCGAGCAATCAGCCCCAGCATTTT. Combining the CDR3 with reference TRBV19 and TRBJ1-5 gives the whole variable domain DGGITQSPKYLFRKEGQNVTLSCEQNLNHDAMYWYRQDPGQGLRLIYYSQIVNDFQKGDIAEGYSVSREKKESFPLTVTSAQKNPTAFYLCASSTPGDARASNQPQHFGDGTRLSIL.